This entry concerns a single TCR beta chain. Its target antigen remains unknown. Base qualities are not recorded, but no much larger clone differs from it by a single base. The immunoSEQ Assay was the method used to sequence TCRbeta CDR3 regions. After extraction, genomic DNA underwent amplification by bias-controlled multiplex PCR, followed by high-throughput sequencing. As for the authors' bioinformatics: To quantify the absolute abundance of every unique TCRbeta CDR3 region, sequences were collapsed and filtered. Usable DNA was measured by amplifying reference genes present in all nucleated cells, and TCRbeta template counts were normalized to that usable DNA to estimate T cell fraction. Repertoire TCRs were annotated as SARS-CoV-2-specific by exact matching of V gene, CDR3 amino acid sequence and J gene to a known reactive TCR set. The reference SARS-CoV-2 TCR set came from MIRA and was filtered for enrichment in COVID-19-positive ImmuneCODE repertoires, removing public or cross-reactive TCRs. Using the MIRA antigens, annotated TCRs were further analysed by specific ORF or by position within an ORF. Breadth was defined as the number of annotated unique rearrangements divided by the total number of unique productive rearrangements, and depth was defined as the summed frequency of the annotated unique rearrangements. Two-sided Wilcoxon rank-sum tests were used to compare TCR breadth between groups. The table was pulled from immuneACCESS by TCRdb, which kept in-frame rearrangements only. Such tables lose some clones; where checked, under half of the loss comes from unresolved V genes, and the rest has no known cause. V and J calls and clone size are those listed in that table; D and trimming were worked out from the DNA. The sample records about 180,000 clones, approximately 90% of which are singletons. The ten largest clones represent more than 4.5% of the sample.

Cut back by 6 bases and 1 base, the V and J ends lie 21 bases apart. From a lookup of the germline V gene, CDR1 and CDR2 are SQVTM and ANQGSEA. The cysteine opens and the phenylalanine closes a CDR3 of 16 amino acids. The sequence is cut down to CDR3 DNA, 48 bases in frame from base 1. What the time point label conveys for this sample: individuals recovered from natural SARS-CoV-2 infection. The sample belongs to a study of Ad26.COV2.S vaccination and SARS-CoV-2 variants (dated by TCRdb to the early 2020s). Study-wide context: TCRbeta repertoire sequencing was used to assess the specificity and breadth of SARS-CoV-2-reactive T cell receptors after Ad26.COV2.S vaccination. The TCR-sequenced set comprised approximately 32 samples: some 20 Ad26.COV2.S vaccine recipients, 5 placebo recipients and 8 SARS-CoV-2 convalescent individuals.

Results the study describes overall, beyond this receptor: After vaccination, spike-specific CD8+ and CD4+ T cell responses were reported to show substantial breadth. Vaccine and placebo recipients had similar non-spike TCR breadth, a finding consistent with the vaccine containing only spike. The authors noted that the TCR breadth and depth analyses may have underestimated total T cell responses. Spike-specific TCR breadth was higher in Ad26.COV2.S recipients than in placebo recipients (P = 0.0014).

The material sequenced was peripheral blood, taken after recovery from COVID-19. The chain couples TRBV29-1 to TRBJ1-2; a tentative D match to TRBD1 spans 5 bases. This sequence originates from a human donor who had recovered from COVID-19. The nucleotide sequence is TGCAGCGTCCCATTGAGGGACGCCCAATATAACTATGGCTACACCTTC. Its product reads: CSVPLRDAQYNYGYTF.